This T cell receptor beta chain comes out of a study of cytomegalovirus exposure and HLA in healthy donors. About the research overall: It was reported in a later analysis that the same platform had been used for the roughly 130 validation repertoires as for the 550 to 700 first-cohort repertoires. Whole-study results and caveats: Rare sequences made up most TCRs, while some public TCRs were found in many donors. The TCR clusters that emerged in the first cohort tended, a later analysis found, to co-occur in the roughly 110 validation repertoires.

The germline V gene encodes CDR1 SGHRS and CDR2 YFSETQ. The junction had 11 bases not matched to a gene; V was cut back by 3 bases and J by 0 bases. This CDR3 spans 17 amino acids. The table came from immunoSEQ multiplex PCR; TCRdb's copy has only in-frame clones and leaves some out. The data contain around 150,000 clones, roughly 90% of them singletons. As to this clone: The target antigen is unknown.

The donors were part of the validation cohort of roughly 110 subjects. That cohort was separate from the first cohort, which comprised several hundred subjects. The V call is TRBV5-1, the J call TRBJ2-7; 8 nucleotides line up with TRBD2. Sequencing was carried out using PBMCs. The receptor was isolated from a man aged 18 to 30 in good health and CMV-seropositive. The CDR3 DNA is TGCGCCAGCAGCTCCGGACTAGCCCGATTAGGCTCCTACGAGCAGTACTTC. It is translated as CASSSGLARLGSYEQYF.